The 10 T cell receptor beta chains listed next were all sequenced from one sample in a study of HIV-infected children after antiretroviral therapy interruption (dated by TCRdb to between 2018 and 2021). The library was made by 3' RACE. TCRdb lists the instrument as Illumina MiSeq. TCR libraries were constructed from RNA with a 3' RACE protocol that used unique molecular identifiers to correct for PCR amplification bias. TCRdb itself trimmed the public reads at Q25 with fastp, ran MiXCR and retained productive beta chains. When rows share a CDR3 protein, they turn into one entry using the most common DNA and genes. The sample table shows approximately 96,000 distinct CDR3 sequences, and 5.5% to 8.5% are seen once. About 1.1% of the sample is in the top ten clones. The treatment or condition label, as the study defines it: PENTA 11 planned treatment interruption arm or continuous ART arm. The input for sequencing was CD45RA+ CD4+ T cells from PBMCs, pooled from several time points, taken from a donor given antiretroviral therapy, either interrupted or continuous. In light of the paper, this sample's cell subset or site label describes: naive CD4+ CD45RA+ CD45RO- T cells. These receptors were taken from a pool of human donors with HIV.

This clonotype was recorded at least ten times. The rearrangement links TRBV20-1 to TRBJ2-3; TRBD2 agrees at 7 bases. The CDR3 contains 13 residues. Trimming removed 6 bases from V and 2 bases from J; junction bases left unmatched: 5. Per germline, CDR1 DFQATT and CDR2 SNEGSKA (reference sequence). CDR3 sequence (DNA): TGCAGTGCCATGCTAGCGGCCACAGATACGCAGTATTTT. Translating gives CSAMLAATDTQYF.

Note on this clonotype: A much larger clone lies one base from this, so it may be a read error. This chain's CDR3 is CASSDGPVALRF. The CDR3 DNA reads as TGCGCCAGCAGTGATGGACCGGTAGCCCTCCGCTTT. The V gene is TRBV10-1, the J gene TRBJ1-6; D call uncertain. CDR1 is WNHNN and CDR2 is SYGVQD in the germline V gene (reference sequence). The CDR3 has 12 amino acids.

The V and J genes are TRBV11-1 and TRBJ2-2; 10 bases are a match to TRBD2. The CDR3 spans 18 residues. Trimming cost V 1 base and J 6 bases; bases outside gene matches: 11. Germline V gene sequence: CDR1 SGHAT, CDR2 FQDESV (reference sequence). CDR3 region: CASSLGPRERGGAGELFF. The CDR3 bases are TGTGCCAGCAGCTTAGGGCCACGCGAGCGGGGGGGCGCCGGGGAGCTGTTTTTT.

This clonotype was seen more than once but under ten times. This sequence joins TRBV11-2 and TRBJ2-1; 8 bases are a match to TRBD2. Germline V gives CDR1 SGHAT, CDR2 FQNNGV. J lost 7 bases, V lost 5 bases, and 13 bases had no gene match. The CDR3 spans 16 residues. This CDR3 is CASSPLVLAGKNEQFF. Written as DNA, the CDR3 is TGTGCCAGCAGCCCATTAGTGTTAGCGGGGAAGAATGAGCAGTTCTTC. Filled out from reference TRBV11-2 and TRBJ2-1, the complete variable domain reads EAGVAQSPRYKIIEKRQSVAFWCNPISGHATLYWYQQILGQGPKLLIQFQNNGVVDDSQLPKDRFSAERLKGVDSTLKIQPAKLEDSAVYLCASSPLVLAGKNEQFFGPGTRLTVL.

There are a few counts of this clonotype. This chain links TRBV6-4 with TRBJ2-1, with a tentative D call TRBD1 (6 bases). Germline values: CDR1 MRHNA, CDR2 SNTAGT. The V end lost 2 bases, the J end lost 3 bases, and 11 bases lay between the germline ends. The CDR3 has 15 amino acids. The CDR3, as DNA: TGTGCCAGCAGTGACGGCAGGGGTCTCTACAATGAGCAGTTCTTC. It specifies CASSDGRGLYNEQFF.

This clonotype was counted at least ten times. V and J are TRBV7-3 and TRBJ1-1; D gene unclear. Looked up from germline, CDR1 is SGHTA and CDR2 is FQGTGA. This CDR3 has 13 residues. Deletions cut 4 bases from V and 0 bases from J, with 6 bases between. The CDR3 loop reads CASSSNLNTEAFF. The DNA for the CDR3 is TGTGCCAGCAGCTCTAATCTGAACACTGAAGCTTTCTTT.

This clonotype was seen ten or more times. The rearrangement joins TRBV29-1 to TRBJ2-1; tentative D call: TRBD1 (6 bases). The CDR3 loop spans 16 amino acids. Germline CDR1 and CDR2: SQVTM and ANQGSEA. V gave up 6 bases and J gave up 5 bases, with 23 bases separating them. CDR3 sequence reads: CSVARRGRVIDNEQFF. The CDR3 DNA sequence: TGCAGCGTCGCCCGTAGGGGGAGAGTGATAGACAATGAGCAGTTCTTC.

This clonotype was recorded at least ten times. V gene TRBV5-1 combines with J gene TRBJ2-7; D is possibly TRBD2 (5 bases). The ends were cut back, 4 bases at V and 1 base at J, with 9 bases in the middle. CDR3 length: 13 amino acids. Germline-derived CDR1 and CDR2 are SGHRS and YFSETQ. CDR3 coding DNA: TGCGCCAGCAGCGTCGAGGGTTCCTACGAGCAGTACTTC. Its protein product is CASSVEGSYEQYF.

In its sample, this clonotype was seen many times. This chain joins TRBV5-1 and TRBJ2-5, with a tentative D call TRBD2 (6 bases). This CDR3 spans 15 amino acids. V lost 2 bases and J 4 bases, leaving 15 bases between the germline ends. CDR1 is SGHRS, CDR2 YFSETQ, per germline. The DNA of the CDR3 is TGCGCCAGCAGCTTTACTCTAGCGTTTGGAGAGACCCAGTACTTC. This translates into CASSFTLAFGETQYF.

This clonotype was detected many times. The chain links TRBV5-1 to TRBJ2-1; TRBD2 matches 13 bases. Per germline, CDR1 SGHRS and CDR2 YFSETQ. The J segment lost 3 bases and the V segment lost 4 bases, leaving 7 bases of the junction unmatched. This CDR3 is built from 17 residues. CDR3 region: CASSLGTSGTFYNEQFF. In DNA, the CDR3 is TGCGCCAGCAGCCTGGGGACTAGCGGGACCTTCTACAATGAGCAGTTCTTC.